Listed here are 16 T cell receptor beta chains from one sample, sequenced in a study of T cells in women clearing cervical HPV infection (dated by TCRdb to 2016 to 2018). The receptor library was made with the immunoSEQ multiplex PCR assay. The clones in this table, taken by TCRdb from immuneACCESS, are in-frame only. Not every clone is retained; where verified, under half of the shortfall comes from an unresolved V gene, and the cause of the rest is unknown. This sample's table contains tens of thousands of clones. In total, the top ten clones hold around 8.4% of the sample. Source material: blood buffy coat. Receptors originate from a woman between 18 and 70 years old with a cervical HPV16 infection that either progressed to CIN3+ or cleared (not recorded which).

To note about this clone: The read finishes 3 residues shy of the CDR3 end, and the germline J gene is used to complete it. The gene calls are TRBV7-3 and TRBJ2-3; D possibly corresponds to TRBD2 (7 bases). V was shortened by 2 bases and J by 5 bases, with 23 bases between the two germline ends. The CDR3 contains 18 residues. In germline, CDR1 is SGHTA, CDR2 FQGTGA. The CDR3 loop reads CASSLSLPGGNRIDTQYF. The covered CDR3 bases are TGTGCCAGCAGCTTATCCCTCCCGGGGGGCAACCGAATAGATACG.

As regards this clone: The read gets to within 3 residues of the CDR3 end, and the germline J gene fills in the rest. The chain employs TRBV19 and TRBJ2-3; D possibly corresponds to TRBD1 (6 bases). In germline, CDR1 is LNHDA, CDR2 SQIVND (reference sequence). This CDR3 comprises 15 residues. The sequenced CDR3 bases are TGTGCCAGTAGTCAATCCGGGACACAGAATCAGCCG. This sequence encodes CASSQSGTQNQP. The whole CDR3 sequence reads CASSQSGTQNQPQYF.

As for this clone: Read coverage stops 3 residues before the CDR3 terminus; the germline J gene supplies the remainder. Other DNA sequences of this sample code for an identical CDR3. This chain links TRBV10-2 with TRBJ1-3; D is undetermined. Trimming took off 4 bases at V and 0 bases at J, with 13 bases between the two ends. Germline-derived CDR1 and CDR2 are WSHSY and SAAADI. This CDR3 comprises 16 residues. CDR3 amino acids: CASSGRRAGSGNTIYF. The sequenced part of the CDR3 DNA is TGCGCCAGCAGTGGTAGGAGGGCTGGCTCTGGAAACACC.

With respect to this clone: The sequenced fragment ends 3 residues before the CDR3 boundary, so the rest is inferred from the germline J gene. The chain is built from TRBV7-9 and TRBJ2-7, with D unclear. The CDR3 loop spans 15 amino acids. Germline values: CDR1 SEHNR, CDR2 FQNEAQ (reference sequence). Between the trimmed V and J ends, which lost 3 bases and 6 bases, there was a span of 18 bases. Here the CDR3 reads CASSLYLSVGIEQYF. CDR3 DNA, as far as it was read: TGTGCCAGCAGCTTGTATCTCTCGGTGGGCATCGAG.

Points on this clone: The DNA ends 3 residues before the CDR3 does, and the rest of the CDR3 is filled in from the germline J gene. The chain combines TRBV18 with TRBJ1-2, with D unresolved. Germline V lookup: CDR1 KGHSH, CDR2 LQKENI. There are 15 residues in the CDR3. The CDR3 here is CASSRWTGSYNDYTF. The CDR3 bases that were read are TGTGCCAGCTCACGCTGGACTGGGTCCTACAATGAC. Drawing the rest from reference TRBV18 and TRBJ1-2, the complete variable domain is NAGVMQNPRHLVRRRGQEARLRCSPMKGHSHVYWYRQLPEEGLKFMVYLQKENIIDESGMPKERFSAEFPKEGPSILRIQQVVRGDSAAYFCASSRWTGSYNDYTFGSGTRLTVV.

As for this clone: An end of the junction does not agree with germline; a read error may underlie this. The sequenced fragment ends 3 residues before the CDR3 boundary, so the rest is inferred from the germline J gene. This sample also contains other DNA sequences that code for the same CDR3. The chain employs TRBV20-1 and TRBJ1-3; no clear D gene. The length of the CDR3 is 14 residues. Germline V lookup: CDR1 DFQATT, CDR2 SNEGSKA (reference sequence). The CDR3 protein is CSASLRGAGNTIYF. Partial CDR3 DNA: TGCAGTGCTAGTTTGCGGGGTGCTGGAAACACA.

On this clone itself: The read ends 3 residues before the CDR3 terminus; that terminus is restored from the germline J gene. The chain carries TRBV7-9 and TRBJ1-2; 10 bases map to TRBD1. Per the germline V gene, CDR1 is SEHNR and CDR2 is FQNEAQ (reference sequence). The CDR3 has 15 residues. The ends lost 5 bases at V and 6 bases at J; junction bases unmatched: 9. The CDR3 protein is CASSLEKTGGHGYTF. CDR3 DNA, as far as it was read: TGTGCCAGCAGCCTAGAAAAGACAGGGGGCCATGGC.

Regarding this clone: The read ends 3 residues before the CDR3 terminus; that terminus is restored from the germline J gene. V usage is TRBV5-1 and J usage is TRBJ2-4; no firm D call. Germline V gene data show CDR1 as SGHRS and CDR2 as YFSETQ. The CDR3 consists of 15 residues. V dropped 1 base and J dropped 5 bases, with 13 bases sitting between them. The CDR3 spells CASSLTMGKQNIQYF. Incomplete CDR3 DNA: TGCGCCAGCAGCTTGACCATGGGCAAGCAAAACATT.

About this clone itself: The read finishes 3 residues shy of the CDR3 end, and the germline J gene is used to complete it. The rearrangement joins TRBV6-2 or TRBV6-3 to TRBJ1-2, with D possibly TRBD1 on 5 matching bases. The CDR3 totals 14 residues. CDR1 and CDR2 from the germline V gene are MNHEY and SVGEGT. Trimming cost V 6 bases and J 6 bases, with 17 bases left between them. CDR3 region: CASSQRTLYNGYTF. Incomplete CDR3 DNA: TGTGCCAGCAGCCAGAGGACACTATACAATGGC.

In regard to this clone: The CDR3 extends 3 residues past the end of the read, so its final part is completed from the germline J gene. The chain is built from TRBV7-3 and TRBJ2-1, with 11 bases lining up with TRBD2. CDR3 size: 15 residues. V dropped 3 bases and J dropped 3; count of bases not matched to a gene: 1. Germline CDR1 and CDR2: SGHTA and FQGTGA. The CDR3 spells CASSLGLADYNEQFF. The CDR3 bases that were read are TGTGCCAGCAGCTTGGGACTAGCGGACTACAATGAG.

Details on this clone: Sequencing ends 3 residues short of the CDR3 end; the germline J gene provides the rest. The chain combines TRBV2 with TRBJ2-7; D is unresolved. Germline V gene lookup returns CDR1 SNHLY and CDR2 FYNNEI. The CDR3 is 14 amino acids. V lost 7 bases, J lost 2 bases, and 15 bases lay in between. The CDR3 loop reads CASTPRVNTYEQYF. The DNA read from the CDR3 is TGTGCCAGCACCCCCCGTGTAAACACCTACGAG.

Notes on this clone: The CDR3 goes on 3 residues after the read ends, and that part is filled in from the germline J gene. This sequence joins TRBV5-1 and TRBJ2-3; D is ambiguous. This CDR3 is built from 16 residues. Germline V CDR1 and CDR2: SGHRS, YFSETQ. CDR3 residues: CASSYHQIGLRETQYF. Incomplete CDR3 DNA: TGCGCCAGCAGCTACCACCAAATTGGGCTAAGAGAGACG.

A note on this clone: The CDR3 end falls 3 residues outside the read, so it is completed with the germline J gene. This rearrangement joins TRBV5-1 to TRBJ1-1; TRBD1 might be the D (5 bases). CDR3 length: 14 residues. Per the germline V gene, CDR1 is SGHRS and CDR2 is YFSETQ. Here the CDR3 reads CASSLRPRELWAFF. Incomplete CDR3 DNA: TGCGCCAGCAGCTTAAGACCCAGGGAGCTGTGG.

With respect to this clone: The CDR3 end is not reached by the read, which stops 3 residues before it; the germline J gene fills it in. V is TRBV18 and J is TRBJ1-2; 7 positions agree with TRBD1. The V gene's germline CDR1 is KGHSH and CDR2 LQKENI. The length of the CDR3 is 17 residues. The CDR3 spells CASSPRTGVSSYNDYTF. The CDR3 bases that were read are TGTGCCAGCTCACCCCGAACAGGGGTTAGCTCCTACAATGAC.

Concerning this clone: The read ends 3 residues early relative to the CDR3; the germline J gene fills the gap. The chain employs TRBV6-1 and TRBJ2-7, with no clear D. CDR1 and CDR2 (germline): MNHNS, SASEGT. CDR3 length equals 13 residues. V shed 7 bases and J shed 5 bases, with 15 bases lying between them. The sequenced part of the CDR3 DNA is TGTGCCAGCAATGAGAGAGTTTCGGACGAG. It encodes CASNERVSDE. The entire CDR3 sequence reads CASNERVSDEQYF.

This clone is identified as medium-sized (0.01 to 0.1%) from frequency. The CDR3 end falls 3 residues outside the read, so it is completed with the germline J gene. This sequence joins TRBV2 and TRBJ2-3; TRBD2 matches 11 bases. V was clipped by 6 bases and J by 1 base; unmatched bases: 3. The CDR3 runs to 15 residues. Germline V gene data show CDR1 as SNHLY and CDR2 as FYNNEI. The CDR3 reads CASRDSGRGTDTQYF. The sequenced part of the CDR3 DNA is TGTGCCAGCAGGGATAGCGGGAGGGGCACAGATACG.